This TCR beta chain derives from a study of T cell repertoires in cytomegalovirus infection. In the study overall: Public TCR beta signatures were indicative of both CMV infection and a matching HLA type.

TCRdb re-called the reads through MiXCR, storing one row per CDR3 protein. The table lists hundreds of thousands of distinct CDR3 sequences, about a third of them singletons. For this clonotype: The antigen is undetermined.

Specimen: cultured CD8+ T cells from PBMCs, collected from culture after CMV antigen stimulation. The source is a human donor in good health (CMV status not recorded). Some clones in this sample may be carry-over from other donors' samples.

Written as DNA, the CDR3 is TGTGCCAGCAGCTCCTTCCACAGGGATTATGTTCATCAGCCCCAGCATTTT. It encodes CASSSFHRDYVHQPQHF. The J gene is TRBJ1-5, the V gene TRBV7-8, with D possibly matching TRBD1 (6 bases). Trimming removed 4 bases from V and 5 bases from J, with 21 bases in between. This CDR3 spans 17 amino acids. The germline V gene has CDR1 SGHVS and CDR2 FQNEAQ.